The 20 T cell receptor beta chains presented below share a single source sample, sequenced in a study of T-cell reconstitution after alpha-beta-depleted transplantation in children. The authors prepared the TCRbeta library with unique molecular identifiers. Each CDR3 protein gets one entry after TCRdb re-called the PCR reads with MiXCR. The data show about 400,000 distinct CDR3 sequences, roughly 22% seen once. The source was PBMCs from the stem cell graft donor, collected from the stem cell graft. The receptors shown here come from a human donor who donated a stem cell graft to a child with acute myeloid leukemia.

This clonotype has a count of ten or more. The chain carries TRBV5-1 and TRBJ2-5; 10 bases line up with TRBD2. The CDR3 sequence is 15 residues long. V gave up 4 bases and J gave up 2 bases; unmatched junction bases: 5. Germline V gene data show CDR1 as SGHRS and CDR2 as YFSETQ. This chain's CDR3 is CASSGGLAVQETQYF. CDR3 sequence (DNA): TGCGCCAGCAGCGGAGGACTAGCGGTACAAGAGACCCAGTACTTC.

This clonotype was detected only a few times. The CDR3 reads CASSQDVSSGRADGFDEQFF. CDR3 sequence (DNA): TGCGCCAGCAGCCAAGATGTGTCTAGCGGGAGGGCCGATGGTTTCGATGAGCAGTTCTTC. The genes are TRBV4-3 and TRBJ2-1, with TRBD2 identical over 12 bases. Germline assignment: CDR1 LGHNA and CDR2 YSLEER. The trim removed 0 bases at V and 8 bases at J, leaving 17 bases unmatched. This CDR3 is 20 amino acids long.

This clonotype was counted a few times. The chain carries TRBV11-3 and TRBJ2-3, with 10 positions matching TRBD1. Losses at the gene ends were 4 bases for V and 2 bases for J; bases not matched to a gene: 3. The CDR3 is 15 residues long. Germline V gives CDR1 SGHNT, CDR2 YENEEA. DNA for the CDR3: TGTGCCAGCAGCTCGACAGGGGGCTACACAGATACGCAGTATTTT. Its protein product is CASSSTGGYTDTQYF.

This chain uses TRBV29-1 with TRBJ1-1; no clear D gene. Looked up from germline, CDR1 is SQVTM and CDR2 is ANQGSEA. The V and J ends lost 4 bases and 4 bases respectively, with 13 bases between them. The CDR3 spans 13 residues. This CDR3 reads CSVVLWSGTEAFF. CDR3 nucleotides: TGCAGCGTTGTTCTCTGGTCGGGCACTGAAGCTTTCTTT.

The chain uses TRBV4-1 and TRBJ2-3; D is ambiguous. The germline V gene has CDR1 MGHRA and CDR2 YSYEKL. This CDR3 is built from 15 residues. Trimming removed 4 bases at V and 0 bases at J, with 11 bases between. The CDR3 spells CASSLQEGSTDTQYF. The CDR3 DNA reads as TGCGCCAGCAGCCTACAAGAAGGGAGCACAGATACGCAGTATTTT.

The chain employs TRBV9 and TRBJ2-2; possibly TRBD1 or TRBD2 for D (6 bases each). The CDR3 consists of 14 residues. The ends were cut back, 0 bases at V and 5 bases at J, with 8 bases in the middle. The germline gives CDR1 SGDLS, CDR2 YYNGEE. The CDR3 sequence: CASSVVGGTGELFF. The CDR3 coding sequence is TGTGCCAGCAGCGTAGTAGGGGGGACCGGGGAGCTGTTTTTT.

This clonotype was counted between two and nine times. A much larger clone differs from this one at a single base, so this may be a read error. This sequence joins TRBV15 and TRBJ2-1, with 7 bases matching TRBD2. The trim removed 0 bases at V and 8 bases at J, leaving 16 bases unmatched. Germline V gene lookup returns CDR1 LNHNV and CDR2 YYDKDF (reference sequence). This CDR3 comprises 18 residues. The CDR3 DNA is TGTGCCACCAGCAGAGAAGTCGCGGGAGCTGTAGGTCGGTATGAGCAGTTCTTC. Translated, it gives CATSREVAGAVGRYEQFF.

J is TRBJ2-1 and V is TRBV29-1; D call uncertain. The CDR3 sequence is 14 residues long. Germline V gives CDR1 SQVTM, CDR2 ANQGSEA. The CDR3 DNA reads TGCAGTTTCTTCAGAGGCGGAGCAGTCAATGAGCAGTTCTTC. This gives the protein CSFFRGGAVNEQFF.

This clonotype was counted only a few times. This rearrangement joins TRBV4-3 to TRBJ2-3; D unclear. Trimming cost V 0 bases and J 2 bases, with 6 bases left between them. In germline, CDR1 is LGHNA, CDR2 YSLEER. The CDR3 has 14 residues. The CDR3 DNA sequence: TGCGCCAGCAGCCAAGACAGCTTCACAGATACGCAGTATTTT. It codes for CASSQDSFTDTQYF.

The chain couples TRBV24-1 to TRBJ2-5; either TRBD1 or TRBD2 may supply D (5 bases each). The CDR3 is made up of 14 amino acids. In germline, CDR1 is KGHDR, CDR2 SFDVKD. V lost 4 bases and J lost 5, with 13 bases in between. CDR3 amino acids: CATSDPRERETQYF. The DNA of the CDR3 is TGTGCCACCAGTGACCCCAGGGAGAGGGAGACCCAGTACTTC.

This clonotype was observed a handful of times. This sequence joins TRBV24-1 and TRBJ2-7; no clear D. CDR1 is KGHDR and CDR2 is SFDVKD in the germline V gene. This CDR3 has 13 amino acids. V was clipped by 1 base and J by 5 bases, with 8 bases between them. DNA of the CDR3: TGTGCCACCAGTGATTTTCCGGGCAACGAGCAGTACTTC. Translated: CATSDFPGNEQYF.

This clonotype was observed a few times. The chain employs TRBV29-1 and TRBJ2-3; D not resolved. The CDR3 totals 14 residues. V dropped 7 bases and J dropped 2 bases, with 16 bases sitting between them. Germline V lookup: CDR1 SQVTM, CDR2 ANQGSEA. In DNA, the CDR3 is TGCAGCGCCAATGGCCTACCTTTCACAGATACGCAGTATTTT. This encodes CSANGLPFTDTQYF.

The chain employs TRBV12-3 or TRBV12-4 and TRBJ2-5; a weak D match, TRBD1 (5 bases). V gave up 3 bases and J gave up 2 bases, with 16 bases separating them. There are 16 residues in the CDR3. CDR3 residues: CASSFSAGSKQETQYF. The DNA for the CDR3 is TGTGCCAGCAGTTTTTCGGCAGGGTCAAAACAAGAGACCCAGTACTTC.

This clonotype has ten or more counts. The CDR3 region has the DNA TGCAGTGCTAGAGCCTGGGACAGGGTGAACACTGAAGCTTTCTTT. As protein: CSARAWDRVNTEAFF. The chain is built from TRBV20-1 and TRBJ1-1; TRBD1 matches at 9 bases. CDR3 length equals 15 residues. The J segment lost 0 bases and the V segment lost 1 base, leaving 3 bases of the junction unmatched. The germline gives CDR1 DFQATT, CDR2 SNEGSKA (reference sequence).

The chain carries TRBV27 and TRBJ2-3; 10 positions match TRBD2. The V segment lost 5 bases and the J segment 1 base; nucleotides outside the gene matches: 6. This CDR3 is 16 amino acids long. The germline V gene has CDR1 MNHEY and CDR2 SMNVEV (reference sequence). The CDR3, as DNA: TGTGCCAGCAGTCCCACTAGCGGGACAGGCACAGATACGCAGTATTTT. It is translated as CASSPTSGTGTDTQYF.

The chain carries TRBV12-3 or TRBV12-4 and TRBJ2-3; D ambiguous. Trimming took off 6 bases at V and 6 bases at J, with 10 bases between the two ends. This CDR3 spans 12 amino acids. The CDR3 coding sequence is TGTGCCAGCAGCTCCCATGGGGATACGCAGTATTTT. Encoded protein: CASSSHGDTQYF.

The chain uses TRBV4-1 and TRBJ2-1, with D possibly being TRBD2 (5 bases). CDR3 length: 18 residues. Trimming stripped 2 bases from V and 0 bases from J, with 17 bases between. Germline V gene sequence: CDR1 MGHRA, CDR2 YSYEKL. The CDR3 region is CASSQLPSGRSSYNEQFF. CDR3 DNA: TGCGCCAGCAGCCAACTCCCCTCTGGGAGAAGCTCCTACAATGAGCAGTTCTTC.

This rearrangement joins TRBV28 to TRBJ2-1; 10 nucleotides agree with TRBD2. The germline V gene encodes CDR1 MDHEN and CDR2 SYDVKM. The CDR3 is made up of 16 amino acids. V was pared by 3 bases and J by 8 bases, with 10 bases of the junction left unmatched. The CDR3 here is CASSFGSGGGLDEQFF. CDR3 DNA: TGTGCCAGCAGTTTCGGAAGCGGGGGGGGCCTGGATGAGCAGTTCTTC.

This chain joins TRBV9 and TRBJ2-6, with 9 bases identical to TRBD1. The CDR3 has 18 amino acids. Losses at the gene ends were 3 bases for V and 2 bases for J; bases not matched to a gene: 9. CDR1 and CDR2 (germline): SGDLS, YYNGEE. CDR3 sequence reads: CASSEWGDRAPGANVLTF. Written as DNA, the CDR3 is TGTGCCAGCAGCGAGTGGGGGGACAGGGCCCCTGGGGCCAACGTCCTGACTTTC.

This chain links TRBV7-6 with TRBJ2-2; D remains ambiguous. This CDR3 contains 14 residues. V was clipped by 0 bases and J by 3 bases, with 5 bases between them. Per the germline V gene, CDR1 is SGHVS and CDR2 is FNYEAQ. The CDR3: CASSLAVYTGELFF. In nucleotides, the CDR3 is TGTGCCAGCAGCTTAGCAGTCTACACCGGGGAGCTGTTTTTT.